These 18 T cell receptor beta chains originate from one sample sequenced in a study of blood T cell repertoires in COVID-19. The method was immunoSEQ multiplex PCR; TCRdb's version includes in-frame clones alone and lacks a portion of them. The sample carries approximately 170,000 clones, almost 85% recorded once. The sample taken for sequencing was peripheral blood. The receptor source for this set is a man aged 40-50 years who had recovered from COVID-19.

The chain has TRBV4-2 and TRBJ2-3, with 16 bases that match TRBD2. The V segment lost 1 base and the J segment 5 bases; nucleotides outside the gene matches: 9. The CDR3 extends over 19 amino acids. Per germline, CDR1 LGHNA and CDR2 YNFKEQ. In nucleotides, the CDR3 is TGTGCCAGCAGCCAAGTTTTGGGACTAGCGGGGGGGCTGAGAGATACGCAGTATTTT. This codes for CASSQVLGLAGGLRDTQYF.

The chain uses TRBV7-2 and TRBJ2-1, with D possibly TRBD2 on 6 matching bases. This CDR3 region has 14 residues. Trimming took 5 bases from V and 3 from J, leaving 11 bases between them. CDR1 SGHTA and CDR2 FQGNSA come from the germline V gene. The CDR3 reads CASSDPGGYNEQFF. DNA for the CDR3: TGTGCCAGCAGCGACCCCGGGGGCTACAATGAGCAGTTCTTC.

The chain joins TRBV6-5 to TRBJ1-3; D not certain. The V end lost 8 bases, the J end lost 4 bases, and 3 bases lay between the germline ends. Germline CDR1 reads MNHEY; CDR2 reads SVGAGI. The CDR3 length is 10 residues. Written as DNA, the CDR3 is TGTGCCAGCTCGGGAAACACCATATATTTT. As protein: CASSGNTIYF.

This clone has a single count. This rearrangement joins TRBV11-2 to TRBJ2-7; a possible D gene is TRBD2 (5 bases). This CDR3 has 15 amino acids. CDR1 and CDR2 (germline): SGHAT, FQNNGV. V was cut by 6 bases and J by 1 base, with 16 bases left in between. The CDR3 protein is CASRYPGSRSYEQYF. In nucleotides, the CDR3 is TGTGCCAGCAGGTATCCGGGAAGCCGGTCCTACGAGCAGTACTTC. Full variable domain (outside the CDR3, taken from reference TRBV11-2 and TRBJ2-7): EAGVAQSPRYKIIEKRQSVAFWCNPISGHATLYWYQQILGQGPKLLIQFQNNGVVDDSQLPKDRFSAERLKGVDSTLKIQPAKLEDSAVYLCASRYPGSRSYEQYFGPGTRLTVT.

This chain's CDR3 is CASSSSRETEQFF. CDR3 DNA sequence: TGTGCCAGCAGCTCCTCTCGGGAGACTGAGCAGTTCTTC. The gene calls are TRBV7-3 and TRBJ2-1, with D possibly matching TRBD2 (6 bases). Germline CDR1 is SGHTA and CDR2 is FQGTGA. The CDR3 runs to 13 residues. V was shortened by 4 bases and J by 9 bases, with 13 bases between the two germline ends.

The chain uses TRBV18 and TRBJ2-7; no definite D call. This CDR3 is 14 amino acids long. Per germline, CDR1 KGHSH and CDR2 LQKENI. V was clipped by 1 base and J by 0 bases, with 7 bases between them. Here the CDR3 reads CASSPLDISYEQYF. CDR3 nucleotide sequence: TGTGCCAGCTCACCACTTGACATCTCCTACGAGCAGTACTTC. The variable domain in full, with the rest retrieved from reference TRBV18 and TRBJ2-7, is NAGVMQNPRHLVRRRGQEARLRCSPMKGHSHVYWYRQLPEEGLKFMVYLQKENIIDESGMPKERFSAEFPKEGPSILRIQQVVRGDSAAYFCASSPLDISYEQYFGPGTRLTVT.

This chain links TRBV18 with TRBJ1-2; TRBD1 might be the D (6 bases). The V gene lost 3 bases and the J gene lost 8 bases, with 25 bases spanning the gap. Germline V lookup: CDR1 KGHSH, CDR2 LQKENI. The CDR3 has 17 residues. The CDR3 nucleotides read TGTGCCAGCTCACCTCAGCGGGGGCTCAGGCACCCCGCGGGCTACACCTTC. Translated, it gives CASSPQRGLRHPAGYTF.

The chain is built from TRBV7-8 and TRBJ2-7; 13 bases are shared with TRBD2. Unmatched junction bases numbered 8, after V lost 8 bases and J lost 1 base. CDR3 size: 16 residues. From germline, CDR1 is SGHVS and CDR2 FQNEAQ. CDR3 coding DNA: TGTGCCAGCGCGGGACTAGCGGGATCTAAGTCCTACGAGCAGTACTTC. As protein: CASAGLAGSKSYEQYF. Based on the CDR3 plus reference TRBV7-8 and TRBJ2-7, the full variable domain is GAGVSQSPRYKVAKRGQDVALRCDPISGHVSLFWYQQALGQGPEFLTYFQNEAQLDKSGLPSDRFFAERPEGSVSTLKIQRTQQEDSAVYLCASAGLAGSKSYEQYFGPGTRLTVT.

The genes are TRBV7-8 and TRBJ2-7; TRBD1 matches at 10 bases. V was pared by 5 bases and J by 5 bases, with 9 bases of the junction left unmatched. CDR3 size: 15 residues. From germline, CDR1 is SGHVS and CDR2 FQNEAQ. The CDR3 sequence is CASSDVTGTGDEQYF. The CDR3 DNA sequence: TGTGCCAGCAGCGACGTAACCGGGACAGGGGACGAGCAGTACTTC.

V is TRBV5-5 and J is TRBJ2-2; D gene unclear. Trimming took 4 bases from V and 3 from J, leaving 13 bases between them. The CDR3 is 15 amino acids. Germline V gives CDR1 SGHKS, CDR2 YYEKEE (reference sequence). The CDR3 region is CASSAEPGYTGELFF. CDR3 sequence (DNA): TGTGCCAGCAGCGCGGAGCCTGGTTACACCGGGGAGCTGTTTTTT.

This clone has a handful of counts. This chain uses TRBV4-2 with TRBJ2-5, with 7 bases that match TRBD1. Germline CDR1 reads LGHNA; CDR2 reads YNFKEQ. The CDR3 has 13 residues. V shed 3 bases and J 2 bases; nucleotides not matched to a gene: 0. The CDR3 DNA is TGTGCCAGCAGCCAGGGACAGCAAGAGACCCAGTACTTC. Amino acid sequence: CASSQGQQETQYF.

The rearrangement joins TRBV13 to TRBJ2-7; the D gene is possibly TRBD2 (6 bases). Germline V gene sequence: CDR1 PRHDT, CDR2 FYEKMQ (reference sequence). The V and J ends lost 3 bases and 0 bases respectively, with 9 bases between them. CDR3 length equals 14 residues. In nucleotides, the CDR3 is TGTGCCAGCAGCTTGGGAGGAAGCTCCTACGAGCAGTACTTC. Residues: CASSLGGSSYEQYF.

The rearrangement uses TRBV28 and TRBJ2-4; 11 positions agree with TRBD2. The trim removed 2 bases at V and 3 bases at J, leaving 6 bases unmatched. Per germline, CDR1 MDHEN and CDR2 SYDVKM. CDR3 length equals 17 residues. The CDR3 region is CASSLIAGGPGKNIQYF. The CDR3 nucleotides read TGTGCCAGCAGTTTAATAGCGGGAGGGCCGGGCAAAAACATTCAGTACTTC.

The gene calls are TRBV2 and TRBJ2-2; 10 bases line up with TRBD2. V was clipped by 3 bases and J by 6 bases; unmatched bases: 7. From germline, CDR1 is SNHLY and CDR2 FYNNEI. The CDR3 totals 16 residues. DNA for the CDR3: TGTGCCAGCAGTGATCCAGCGGGAGGGCCCCCCGGGGAGCTGTTTTTT. Its protein is CASSDPAGGPPGELFF.

The chain combines TRBV6-5 with TRBJ2-3, with D possibly being TRBD1 (7 bases). Germline CDR1 is MNHEY and CDR2 is SVGAGI. Trimming stripped 2 bases from V and 4 bases from J, with 13 bases between. The CDR3 totals 15 residues. CDR3 sequence (DNA): TGTGCCAGCAGTTACCAGGGGGGAAAGCCAGATACGCAGTATTTT. Residues: CASSYQGGKPDTQYF.

The chain joins TRBV5-1 to TRBJ2-3; D might be TRBD1 (6 bases). This CDR3 has 12 amino acids. Trimming shortened V by 7 bases and J by 5 bases, and 11 bases separated the two germline ends. The germline gives CDR1 SGHRS, CDR2 YFSETQ. DNA of the CDR3: TGCGCCAGCGCTGGGGGCCAAGATACGCAGTATTTT. Its translation: CASAGGQDTQYF. Variable domain in full (rest from reference TRBV5-1 and TRBJ2-3): KAGVTQTPRYLIKTRGQQVTLSCSPISGHRSVSWYQQTPGQGLQFLFEYFSETQRNKGNFPGRFSGRQFSNSRSEMNVSTLELGDSALYLCASAGGQDTQYFGPGTRLTVL.

This chain joins TRBV7-2 and TRBJ2-3; weak D call: TRBD2 (5 bases). The CDR3 spans 15 residues. V gave up 7 bases and J gave up 3 bases, with 17 bases separating them. Germline-derived CDR1 and CDR2 are SGHTA and FQGNSA. The CDR3 loop is CASTLDAGLTDTQYF. CDR3 coding DNA: TGTGCCAGCACTCTGGACGCGGGCCTGACAGATACGCAGTATTTT.

The chain employs TRBV4-2 and TRBJ1-1, with 10 nucleotides matching TRBD1. Germline lookup yields CDR1 LGHNA and CDR2 YNFKEQ. The CDR3 is 15 amino acids. The ends lost 1 base at V and 1 base at J; junction bases unmatched: 0. This CDR3 reads CASSQGDRGNTEAFF. In nucleotides, the CDR3 is TGTGCCAGCAGCCAAGGGGACAGGGGGAACACTGAAGCTTTCTTT.